Listed below are T cell receptor beta chains from one sample, sequenced in a study of blood T cell repertoires in COVID-19. The data were produced by immunoSEQ multiplex PCR, yet TCRdb's version contains in-frame clones alone and is incomplete. Of about 130,000 clones listed, 90% are singletons. The sample consisted of peripheral blood. The receptor set was obtained from a man aged 45-60 years with active COVID-19. Both conserved end residues are part of each CDR3. The D gene is left open where the match is weak. Clone size is not always given. Where it is, it says once, few, many or a class for expanded clones.

V gene	J gene	clone size	D gene	CDR3 protein	CDR3 DNA
TRBV4-2	TRBJ1-3	NA	NA	CASSQDAGVRSGNTIYF	TGTGCCAGCAGCCAAGACGCAGGGGTGCGCTCTGGAAACACCATATATTTT
TRBV7-6	TRBJ1-1	NA	TRBD1	CASSSLPGQISNTEAFF	TGTGCCAGCAGCTCCCTCCCGGGACAGATTTCGAACACTGAAGCTTTCTTT
TRBV19	TRBJ1-1	NA	NA	CASRDRGGGEAEAFF	TGTGCCAGTAGAGATAGAGGAGGTGGAGAGGCTGAAGCTTTCTTT
TRBV14	TRBJ2-3	NA	TRBD1	CASSKSRDRGRIPTDTQYF	TGTGCCAGCAGCAAGTCCCGGGACAGGGGTCGAATACCCACAGATACGCAGTATTTT
TRBV24-1	TRBJ1-1	NA	NA	CATSDRPGRGGTEAFF	TGTGCCACCAGTGATCGACCCGGCAGGGGTGGCACTGAAGCTTTCTTT
TRBV7-7	TRBJ2-1	NA	TRBD2	CASSLTSGGNNEQFF	TGTGCCAGCAGCTTAACAAGCGGGGGGAACAATGAGCAGTTCTTC
TRBV6-1	TRBJ1-5	NA	TRBD1	CASSEAAGRGVNQPQHF	TGTGCCAGCAGTGAAGCCGCGGGCAGGGGGGTCAATCAGCCCCAGCATTTT
TRBV5-4	TRBJ1-1	NA	TRBD1	CASSSRDRGLGNTEAFF	TGTGCCAGCAGTAGCCGGGACAGGGGGCTGGGGAACACTGAAGCTTTCTTT
TRBV5-6	TRBJ1-1	NA	NA	CASSLVGFMNTEAFF	TGTGCCAGCAGCTTGGTCGGGTTCATGAACACTGAAGCTTTCTTT
TRBV4-1	TRBJ1-1	NA	NA	CASSQAAGTEAFF	TGCGCCAGCAGCCAGGCAGCGGGCACTGAAGCTTTCTTT
TRBV11-3	TRBJ1-4	once	NA	CASSLVARSYEKLFF	TGTGCCAGCAGCTTAGTAGCAAGGAGCTATGAAAAACTGTTTTTT
TRBV4-1	TRBJ2-1	once	NA	CASSQVAGVEYNEQFF	TGCGCCAGCAGCCAAGTGGCAGGGGTTGAATACAATGAGCAGTTCTTC
TRBV21-1	TRBJ2-3	once	NA	CASYFTDTQYF	TGTGCCAGCTACTTCACAGATACGCAGTATTTT
TRBV24-1	TRBJ2-5	NA	NA	CATSSTGTTKETQYF	TGTGCCACCAGTTCGACAGGAACGACTAAAGAGACCCAGTACTTC
TRBV19	TRBJ2-3	NA	NA	CASAGLSTDTQYF	TGTGCCAGTGCGGGGCTAAGCACAGATACGCAGTATTTT
TRBV11-3	TRBJ2-5	NA	NA	CASSLSRVQETQYF	TGTGCCAGCAGCTTATCCAGGGTCCAAGAGACCCAGTACTTC
TRBV5-1	TRBJ2-1	NA	NA	CASSLGGRDSYNEQFF	TGCGCCAGCAGCTTGGGCGGCAGGGACTCCTACAATGAGCAGTTCTTC
TRBV9	TRBJ2-1	NA	TRBD2	CASSPASGGGNEQFF	TGTGCCAGCAGCCCCGCCAGCGGGGGGGGGAATGAGCAGTTCTTC
TRBV2	TRBJ1-1	few	NA	CASRDLERGTEAFF	TGTGCCAGCAGGGACCTCGAAAGGGGGACTGAAGCTTTCTTT
TRBV30	TRBJ1-4	NA	NA	CAWSARFRATNEKLFF	TGTGCCTGGAGCGCCAGATTCAGGGCCACTAATGAAAAACTGTTTTTT
TRBV7-9	TRBJ2-5	NA	NA	CASSLSGLSFGVGETQYF	TGTGCCAGCAGCTTAAGTGGGTTGTCTTTCGGGGTCGGGGAGACCCAGTACTTC
TRBV18	TRBJ2-3	NA	TRBD2	CASSPLVRLAGGFTDTQYF	TGTGCCAGCTCACCACTCGTTCGTCTGGCGGGAGGTTTCACAGATACGCAGTATTTT
TRBV7-2	TRBJ1-2	NA	NA	CASSPVQGTAGAF	TGTGCCAGCAGCCCCGTTCAAGGGACTGCCGGAGCCTTC
TRBV11-2	TRBJ1-1	NA	TRBD1	CASSYTLTGGTEAFF	TGTGCCAGCAGCTATACCCTGACAGGGGGCACTGAAGCTTTCTTT
TRBV18	TRBJ2-7	NA	TRBD1	CASSPPGGKYEQYF	TGTGCCAGCTCACCACCAGGGGGCAAATACGAGCAGTACTTC
TRBV5-1	TRBJ2-5	NA	NA	CASSSSVRQTQYF	TGCGCCAGCAGCTCCTCAGTCAGGCAGACCCAGTACTTC
TRBV14	TRBJ2-5	NA	NA	CASSQGGGTVQETQYF	TGTGCCAGCAGCCAAGGTGGCGGGACGGTCCAAGAGACCCAGTACTTC
TRBV5-1	TRBJ2-6	NA	TRBD1	CASSMIQGNGANVLTF	TGCGCCAGCAGCATGATACAGGGGAACGGGGCCAACGTCCTGACTTTT
TRBV19	TRBJ1-1	NA	NA	CASSIGGSTEAFF	TGTGCCAGTAGTATTGGGGGGTCCACTGAAGCTTTCTTT
TRBV11-2	TRBJ2-5	NA	TRBD1	CASSFTVRGQGQETQYF	TGTGCCAGCAGCTTTACGGTCCGAGGACAGGGGCAGGAGACCCAGTACTTC
TRBV11-2	TRBJ2-2	NA	NA	CASSLNSFSGELFF	TGTGCCAGCAGCTTAAATAGTTTTAGCGGGGAGCTGTTTTTT
TRBV14	TRBJ2-1	once	TRBD2	CASSRPGVAGAHEQFF	TGTGCCAGCAGCCGACCGGGGGTAGCGGGAGCTCATGAGCAGTTCTTC
TRBV6-5	TRBJ2-5	NA	NA	CASSYSGGRETQYF	TGTGCCAGCAGTTACTCCGGGGGGCGTGAGACCCAGTACTTC
TRBV11-2	TRBJ2-3	NA	TRBD2	CASSPWGGRAGTDTQYF	TGTGCCAGCAGCCCCTGGGGCGGGAGGGCGGGCACAGATACGCAGTATTTT
TRBV7-6	TRBJ2-7	NA	NA	CASAGSPDYEQYF	TGTGCCAGCGCCGGTTCTCCCGATTACGAGCAGTACTTC
TRBV6-5	TRBJ2-5	NA	NA	CASSYSRQQETQYF	TGTGCCAGCAGTTACTCCAGACAGCAGGAGACCCAGTACTTC
TRBV5-6	TRBJ1-2	NA	TRBD1	CASSLPDRVHGYTF	TGTGCCAGCAGCTTACCAGACAGGGTCCATGGCTACACCTTC
TRBV27	TRBJ2-3	NA	TRBD2	CASSLFSGGRDTQYF	TGTGCCAGCAGTTTATTTTCGGGAGGGCGGGATACGCAGTATTTT
TRBV18	TRBJ2-3	NA	NA	CASSRDNPSTDTQYF	TGTGCCAGCTCACGGGACAACCCCTCCACAGATACGCAGTATTTT
TRBV18	TRBJ1-2	NA	NA	CASSPKAGNGYTF	TGTGCCAGCTCACCAAAGGCAGGGAATGGCTACACCTTC
TRBV3-1/TRBV3-2	TRBJ2-3	NA	NA	CASRQNRGSLSDTQYF	TGTGCCAGCAGACAAAACCGGGGATCACTAAGCGATACGCAGTATTTT
TRBV6-5	TRBJ1-1	NA	TRBD1	CASSHRGGQREAFF	TGTGCCAGCAGCCACCGGGGGGGACAGCGTGAAGCTTTCTTT
TRBV7-8	TRBJ1-2	NA	TRBD1	CASSRTGEIEYGYTF	TGTGCCAGCAGCCGTACAGGGGAAATAGAGTATGGCTACACCTTC
TRBV18	TRBJ1-5	NA	NA	CASSVGSEGNQPQHF	TGTGCCAGCTCTGTTGGATCGGAGGGCAATCAGCCCCAGCATTTT
TRBV19	TRBJ2-1	NA	TRBD1	CASSAGGSPQFF	TGTGCCAGTAGTGCAGGGGGCTCCCCCCAGTTCTTC
TRBV6-5	TRBJ1-2	NA	NA	CASSPSGYGYTF	TGTGCCAGCAGTCCGTCGGGATACGGCTACACCTTC
TRBV5-8	TRBJ2-5	NA	TRBD1	CASSKPGQARETQYF	TGTGCCAGCAGTAAACCGGGACAGGCACGAGAGACCCAGTACTTC
TRBV5-1	TRBJ1-6	once	NA	CASSLGSGGVINSPLHF	TGCGCCAGCAGCTTGGGGTCGGGAGGGGTGATTAATTCACCCCTCCACTTT
TRBV6-5	TRBJ1-1	NA	NA	CASDTWGGTEAFF	TGTGCCAGCGATACTTGGGGAGGGACTGAAGCTTTCTTT
TRBV7-9	TRBJ2-2	NA	TRBD1	CASRPGQGGNTGELFF	TGTGCCAGCAGACCCGGACAGGGGGGAAACACCGGGGAGCTGTTTTTT
TRBV7-9	TRBJ1-5	once	TRBD1	CASSFEGQGARNQPQHF	TGTGCCAGCAGCTTTGAGGGACAGGGGGCGCGGAATCAGCCCCAGCATTTT
TRBV24-1	TRBJ1-2	NA	NA	CATSGQKANRGYGYTF	TGTGCCACCAGTGGACAGAAAGCCAATAGGGGCTATGGCTACACCTTC
TRBV5-6	TRBJ2-1	NA	NA	CASSFAASVVVYNEQFF	TGTGCCAGCAGCTTCGCCGCTAGCGTGGTGGTCTACAATGAGCAGTTCTTC
TRBV19	TRBJ1-4	NA	TRBD1	CASSRDRDREKLFF	TGTGCCAGTAGTAGGGACAGGGATAGGGAAAAACTGTTTTTT
TRBV5-6	TRBJ1-1	NA	TRBD1	CASSKTGRWNTEAFF	TGTGCCAGCAGCAAGACAGGGAGATGGAACACTGAAGCTTTCTTT
TRBV5-6	TRBJ2-1	NA	TRBD2	CASSLDSGRTYNEQFF	TGTGCCAGCAGCTTGGACAGCGGGAGGACCTACAATGAGCAGTTCTTC
TRBV3-1/TRBV3-2	TRBJ1-2	NA	TRBD1	CASSLGQGYGYTF	TGTGCCAGCAGCCTGGGACAGGGTTATGGCTACACCTTC